What follows are 17 T cell receptor beta chains derived from one specimen sequenced in a study of cytotoxic CD8 clonotypes in ibrutinib-treated CLL. Method: immunoSEQ multiplex PCR; TCRdb's copy keeps in-frame clones and lacks some. This table has approximately 190,000 clones, approximately 79% appearing once. This specimen was PBMCs, taken after 12 months of ibrutinib treatment. These receptors were collected from a human donor with chronic lymphocytic leukemia.

The sample holds a few counts of this clone. This chain connects TRBV5-1 to TRBJ1-1; 7 nucleotides align to TRBD1. This CDR3 has 13 residues. Looked up from germline, CDR1 is SGHRS and CDR2 is YFSETQ. J was trimmed by 1 base and V by 5 bases; bases with no gene match: 2. The CDR3 is CASRGQENTEAFF. The CDR3 nucleotides are TGCGCCAGCAGAGGACAGGAGAACACTGAAGCTTTCTTT.

This chain connects TRBV5-1 to TRBJ2-1; TRBD1 might be the D (6 bases). Germline V lookup: CDR1 SGHRS, CDR2 YFSETQ. The germline V and J ends were trimmed by 3 bases and 6 bases, with 13 bases remaining between them. The CDR3 extends over 14 amino acids. In DNA form, the CDR3 reads TGCGCCAGCAGCTCGCTCCCAGGGGTCAATGAGCAGTTCTTC. Translating gives CASSSLPGVNEQFF.

This clone was seen more than once but under ten times. The rearrangement links TRBV28 to TRBJ1-2; no firm D call. Per the germline V gene, CDR1 is MDHEN and CDR2 is SYDVKM. The CDR3 has 12 residues. V shed 3 bases and J shed 14 bases, with 16 bases lying between them. The CDR3 nucleotides are TGTGCCAGCAGTTTGCCAGGAGCCCCTGCAACCTTC. It is translated as CASSLPGAPATF.

This chain links TRBV30 with TRBJ2-5, with D possibly being TRBD1 or TRBD2 (7 bases each). Germline CDR1 reads GTSNPN; CDR2 reads SVGIG (reference sequence). V lost 2 bases, J lost 1 base, and 23 bases lay in between. The CDR3 runs to 18 residues. For the CDR3, the DNA is TGTGCCTGGAGTCCCCCAGGGGGGGGGCCATTTTCCCAAGAGACCCAGTACTTC. This gives the protein CAWSPPGGGPFSQETQYF.

This clone appeared a few times. The chain couples TRBV25-1 to TRBJ2-1; TRBD2 matches at 8 bases. The V gene's germline CDR1 is MGHDK and CDR2 SYGVNS. The CDR3 has 17 amino acids. V lost 3 bases, J lost 7 bases, and 14 bases stayed unmatched. CDR3 in amino acids: CASSDDSPETGGNEQFF. DNA of the CDR3: TGTGCCAGCAGTGATGATAGCCCGGAAACGGGAGGGAATGAGCAGTTCTTC.

In its sample, this clone was seen a few times. The rearrangement links TRBV11-2 to TRBJ1-1; 7 bases are a match to TRBD1. After removal of 5 bases from V and 5 bases from J, the junction contained 8 bases not matched to a gene. This CDR3 is 14 amino acids long. Germline V gene lookup returns CDR1 SGHAT and CDR2 FQNNGV. The CDR3 region is CASSRRDSETEAFF. CDR3 in DNA: TGTGCCAGCAGCAGACGGGACAGCGAGACTGAAGCTTTCTTT.

The table lists this clone with a few counts. V and J are TRBV27 and TRBJ1-5; D gene ambiguous. This CDR3 comprises 14 residues. The germline gives CDR1 MNHEY, CDR2 SMNVEV (reference sequence). V was pared by 1 base and J by 4 bases, with 8 bases between. The CDR3 DNA reads as TGTGCCAGCAGTTTATTAGGTGAAAATCAGCCCCAGCATTTT. This encodes CASSLLGENQPQHF.

The chain is built from TRBV5-4 and TRBJ2-7; 9 nucleotides line up with TRBD2. The ends lost 4 bases at V and 1 base at J; junction bases unmatched: 12. The CDR3 runs to 17 residues. In germline, CDR1 is SGHNT, CDR2 YYREEE (reference sequence). CDR3 in amino acids: CASSRGPRLADSYEQYF. As DNA, the CDR3 is TGTGCCAGCAGCCGCGGTCCCCGACTAGCGGATTCCTACGAGCAGTACTTC.

This sequence joins TRBV6-5 and TRBJ1-2; D is ambiguous. From germline, CDR1 is MNHEY and CDR2 SVGAGI. Trimming cost V 6 bases and J 4 bases, with 15 bases left between them. The CDR3 has 14 amino acids. The CDR3 region is CASRTLVEIYGYTF. CDR3 DNA: TGTGCCAGCAGGACTCTGGTGGAGATCTATGGCTACACCTTC.

This clone appeared a few times. This chain links TRBV4-1 with TRBJ1-2; TRBD1 is a possible D gene (6 bases). The CDR3 is 16 amino acids. V was cut by 0 bases and J by 2 bases, with 13 bases left in between. The germline CDR1 and CDR2 sequences are MGHRA and YSYEKL. CDR3 in DNA: TGCGCCAGCAGCCAAGATCAGGGGACCGTAAACTATGGCTACACCTTC. This sequence encodes CASSQDQGTVNYGYTF.

This chain uses TRBV5-1 with TRBJ1-1; D possibly corresponds to TRBD1 (6 bases). V dropped 4 bases and J dropped 0 bases, with 16 bases sitting between them. CDR3 length equals 16 residues. CDR1 and CDR2 from the germline V gene are SGHRS and YFSETQ. The CDR3 bases are TGCGCCAGCAGCCGACAAACAGGGTTCATGAACACTGAAGCTTTCTTT. Residues: CASSRQTGFMNTEAFF.

The chain uses TRBV9 and TRBJ1-1; D may be TRBD1 (6 bases). This CDR3 has 13 amino acids. CDR1 is SGDLS and CDR2 is YYNGEE in the germline V gene. Trimming removed 2 bases at V and 5 bases at J, with 10 bases between. CDR3 amino acids: CASSVNRETEAFF. Here the CDR3 DNA reads TGTGCCAGCAGCGTCAACAGGGAAACTGAAGCTTTCTTT.

This chain uses TRBV10-3 with TRBJ1-2; TRBD1 matches at 7 bases. The CDR3 loop spans 14 amino acids. V dropped 6 bases and J dropped 5; count of bases not matched to a gene: 9. Germline CDR1 reads ENHRY; CDR2 reads SYGVKD. For the CDR3, the DNA is TGTGCCATCAGCCAGGGGGTACTGAGATATGGCTACACCTTC. Residues: CAISQGVLRYGYTF.

V usage is TRBV6-6 and J usage is TRBJ2-7, with a weak D call TRBD2 (6 bases). Germline CDR1 reads MNHNY; CDR2 reads SVGAGI (reference sequence). Trimming pared 0 bases from V and 5 bases from J, leaving 8 bases between. The CDR3 is made up of 13 amino acids. The CDR3 loop is CASSYSGGHEQYF. The CDR3 DNA follows: TGTGCCAGCAGTTACTCCGGGGGACACGAGCAGTACTTC.

This chain connects TRBV5-8 to TRBJ2-7; D unresolved. The CDR3 has 15 amino acids. Germline V gives CDR1 SGHTS, CDR2 YDEGEE. V lost 1 base, J lost 0 bases, and 11 bases lay in between. The CDR3 protein is CASSLFRKSSYEQYF. DNA for the CDR3: TGTGCCAGCAGCTTGTTTAGGAAAAGCTCCTACGAGCAGTACTTC.

This chain connects TRBV4-1 to TRBJ2-2; D gene uncertain. Germline CDR1 reads MGHRA; CDR2 reads YSYEKL. The length of the CDR3 is 14 residues. Trimming left V 4 bases short and J 4 bases short, with 10 bases between. The CDR3, as DNA: TGCGCCAGCAGCCTTAAACAGCCCACCGGGGAGCTGTTTTTT. Translating it yields CASSLKQPTGELFF.

This clone showed up just a few times. This chain uses TRBV7-9 with TRBJ1-2; no firm D call. Deletions cut 6 bases from V and 4 bases from J, with 9 bases between. CDR3 length equals 12 residues. Germline loops: CDR1 SEHNR, CDR2 FQNEAQ (reference sequence). The CDR3 coding sequence is TGTGCCAGCAGGGGCAGATCCTATGGCTACACCTTC. Amino acids: CASRGRSYGYTF.